This T cell receptor (beta chain) emerged from a study of response to subunit inactivated influenza vaccine. Germline values: CDR1 ENHRY, CDR2 SYGVKD. The V end lost 7 bases, the J end lost 5 bases, and 16 bases lay between the germline ends. The CDR3 has 14 amino acids. TCRdb redid the calling of the RT-PCR reads with MiXCR, one entry per CDR3 protein. Of hundreds of thousands of distinct CDR3 sequences listed, less than 20% are singletons. The V call is TRBV10-3, the J call TRBJ2-3; D might be TRBD1 (5 bases). The receptor's source is a man aged 50 to 59 who received an inactivated influenza vaccine. The source was PBMCs from blood, collected 11 to 12 days after vaccination. The CDR3, as DNA: TGTGCCATCATGAGGCAGGCCCAGGGAGATACGCAGTATTTT. It yields the protein CAIMRQAQGDTQYF.